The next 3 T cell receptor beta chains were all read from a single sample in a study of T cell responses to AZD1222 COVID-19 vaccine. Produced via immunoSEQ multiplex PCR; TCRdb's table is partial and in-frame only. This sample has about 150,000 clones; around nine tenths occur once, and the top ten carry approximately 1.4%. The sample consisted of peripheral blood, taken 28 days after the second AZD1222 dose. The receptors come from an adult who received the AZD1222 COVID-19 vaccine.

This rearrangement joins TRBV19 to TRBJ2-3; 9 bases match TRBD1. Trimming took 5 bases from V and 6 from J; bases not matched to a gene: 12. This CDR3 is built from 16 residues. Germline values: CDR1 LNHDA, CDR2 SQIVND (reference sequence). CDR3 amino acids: CASSQVQGARPDTQYF. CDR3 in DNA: TGTGCCAGTAGTCAAGTACAGGGGGCCCGTCCGGATACGCAGTATTTT.

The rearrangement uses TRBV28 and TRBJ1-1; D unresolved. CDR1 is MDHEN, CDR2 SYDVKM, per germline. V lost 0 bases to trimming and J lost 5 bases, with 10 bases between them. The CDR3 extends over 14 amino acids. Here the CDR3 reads CASSLWGAGTEAFF. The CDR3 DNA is TGTGCCAGCAGTTTATGGGGCGCGGGAACTGAAGCTTTCTTT.

The CDR3 DNA reads TGTGCCACCAGCAGAATGGCAGTGGTTCCGACCTACGAGCAGTACTTC. Its translation: CATSRMAVVPTYEQYF. This chain uses TRBV15 with TRBJ2-7; no reliable D call. The CDR3 runs 16 residues. V shed 2 bases and J shed 2 bases, with 16 bases lying between them. The germline gives CDR1 LNHNV, CDR2 YYDKDF (reference sequence).